This is a list of T cell receptor beta chains from one sample in a study of shared clonotypes between healthy human individuals. Generated by immunoSEQ multiplex PCR, the TCRdb table keeps only in-frame clones and is missing some. The sample has roughly 2.5 million clones, just over 90% seen once; the top ten hold more than 0.12%. The specimen was naive CD4+ T cells sorted from blood. Receptors originate from a man aged 18 to 30 in good health. Each CDR3 is given with its conserved first and last residue. A D gene is named only where the DNA matches it firmly. Not all rows give a size; the values are once, few, many and, for expanded clones, a class.

V gene	clone size	J gene	D gene	CDR3 DNA	CDR3 protein
TRBV7-9	.	TRBJ1-2	.	TGTGCCAGCAGCATACAGGGCTATGGCTACACCTTC	CASSIQGYGYTF
TRBV11-2	.	TRBJ1-5	.	TGTGCCAGCAGCTTAGACAGGGTTCATCCCAATCAGCCCCAGCATTTT	CASSLDRVHPNQPQHF
TRBV23-1	.	TRBJ2-7	TRBD1	TGCGCCAGCAGTCAATTCAGGGGGCGCTGGGAGCAGTACTTC	CASSQFRGRWEQYF
TRBV7-9	.	TRBJ2-3	.	TGTGCCAGCAGCGTCGGGACAAAGAACACAGATACGCAGTATTTT	CASSVGTKNTDTQYF
TRBV19	.	TRBJ2-3	.	TGTGCCAGTAGTATAGTTGGGACACCAACGCAGTATTTT	CASSIVGTPTQYF
TRBV5-5	.	TRBJ1-5	.	TGTGCCAGCAGCTTGGAGCGGGGAGTGAATCAGCCCCAGCATTTT	CASSLERGVNQPQHF
TRBV7-9	once	TRBJ2-7	.	TGTGCCAGCAGCAACAGAGACTCCTACGAGCAGTACTTC	CASSNRDSYEQYF
TRBV30	.	TRBJ1-3	.	TGTGCCTGGAGCGGGGGGGATACCTCGCCTGGAAACACCATATATTTT	CAWSGGDTSPGNTIYF
TRBV5-1	.	TRBJ1-4	.	TGCGCCAGCCAATTACAGGATAATGAAAAACTGTTTTTT	CASQLQDNEKLFF
TRBV27	.	TRBJ2-7	.	TGTGCCAGCAGTTCCACGGGGGTGGGGGGTGCCGAGCAGTACTTC	CASSSTGVGGAEQYF
TRBV4-2	.	TRBJ1-1	.	TGTGCCAGCAGCCACCTTCCCGGGGAAGGAGGAGCTTTCTTT	CASSHLPGEGGAFF
TRBV6-1	.	TRBJ2-1	TRBD2	TGTGCCAGCACCTCCATGGCGGGGGTATGGGAGCAGTTCTTC	CASTSMAGVWEQFF
TRBV2	.	TRBJ2-7	TRBD2	TGTGCCAGCGGAACTAGCGGGGGGGCTAACGAGCAGTACTTC	CASGTSGGANEQYF
TRBV5-4	.	TRBJ2-1	TRBD1	TGTGCCAGCAGCCTAAAGACAGGGGGCACTGAGCAGTTCTTC	CASSLKTGGTEQFF
TRBV2	.	TRBJ2-5	.	TGTGCCAGCAGTGAAGCGCGGCACACGAACCAAGAGACCCAGTACTTC	CASSEARHTNQETQYF
TRBV5-1	.	TRBJ2-5	TRBD1	TGCGCCAGCAGCCCGCAGGGGGCGGGAGAGACCCAGTACTTC	CASSPQGAGETQYF
TRBV7-2	.	TRBJ1-5	TRBD1	TGTGCCAGCAGCTACCGACAGGGGGCTAGCGGCTCTGTTCAGCCCCAGCATTTT	CASSYRQGASGSVQPQHF
TRBV5-1	.	TRBJ2-2	.	TGCGCCAGCAGCTATCCCGAGCCGGTAGGGGACACCGGGGAGCTGTTTTTT	CASSYPEPVGDTGELFF
TRBV7-3	.	TRBJ2-1	.	TGTGCCAGCAGCCCGGGGGATTACAATGAGCAGTTCTTC	CASSPGDYNEQFF
TRBV5-8	.	TRBJ2-5	.	TGTGCCAGCAGATTTAGACAGGGAGGGAGAGAGACCCAGTACTTC	CASRFRQGGRETQYF
TRBV7-9	.	TRBJ1-5	TRBD1	TGTGCCAGCAGCTACCAGGGGGCTGACCAGCCCCAGCATTTT	CASSYQGADQPQHF
TRBV6-1	.	TRBJ1-5	.	TGTGCCAGCAGTGGTGGGCCGAGGAGCAATCAGCCCCAGCATTTT	CASSGGPRSNQPQHF
TRBV9	.	TRBJ1-6	.	TGTGCCAGCAAGACCGGGACGGGTAATTCACCCCTCCACTTT	CASKTGTGNSPLHF
TRBV27	.	TRBJ2-7	.	TGTGCCAGTGGTATGGTTGACTACGAGCAGTACTTC	CASGMVDYEQYF
TRBV2	few	TRBJ1-1	TRBD1	TGTGCCAGCAGATGGACAGGGGTGAACACTGAAGCTTTCTTT	CASRWTGVNTEAFF